Shown below are 10 T cell receptor beta chains from a single sample sequenced in a study of T cell responses to AZD1222 COVID-19 vaccine. The assay was immunoSEQ multiplex PCR, and TCRdb's table has in-frame clones only and misses some. The table includes some 120,000 clones, 85% to 90% detected once. The sample was peripheral blood, taken 28 days after the second AZD1222 dose. The receptors here all came from an adult who received the AZD1222 COVID-19 vaccine.

The rearrangement uses TRBV30 and TRBJ1-5; perhaps TRBD1 as D (5 bases). The CDR3 sequence is 13 residues long. V dropped 5 bases and J dropped 7 bases, with 15 bases sitting between them. Per the germline V gene, CDR1 is GTSNPN and CDR2 is SVGIG (reference sequence). The CDR3: CAWSRAKEQPQHF. DNA of the CDR3: TGTGCCTGGTCCAGGGCGAAGGAGCAGCCCCAGCATTTT. The full variable domain, rest sourced from reference TRBV30 and TRBJ1-5, is SQTIHQWPATLVQPVGSPLSLECTVEGTSNPNLYWYRQAAGRGLQLLFYSVGIGQISSEVPQNLSASRPQDRQFILSSKKLLLSDSGFYLCAWSRAKEQPQHFGDGTRLSIL.

The chain links TRBV2 to TRBJ2-7; 8 bases are a match to TRBD1. V lost 4 bases, J lost 2 bases, and 4 bases stayed unmatched. The CDR3 spans 14 residues. Germline V gene data show CDR1 as SNHLY and CDR2 as FYNNEI. CDR3 bases: TGTGCCAGCAGTGTCGGACAGGGAACCTACGAGCAGTACTTC. The encoded protein is CASSVGQGTYEQYF.

This clone was counted a few times. This chain uses TRBV7-2 with TRBJ2-3, with 7 bases aligning to TRBD2. The CDR3 is made up of 17 amino acids. Germline assignment: CDR1 SGHTA and CDR2 FQGNSA. J lost 2 bases, V lost 1 base, and 9 bases had no gene match. The CDR3, as DNA: TGTGCCAGCAGCTTAGGGTCGGGCGGGGGTCCCACAGATACGCAGTATTTT. It translates to CASSLGSGGGPTDTQYF. Together with reference TRBV7-2 and TRBJ2-3, the CDR3 gives the full variable domain: GAGVSQSPSNKVTEKGKDVELRCDPISGHTALYWYRQSLGQGLEFLIYFQGNSAPDKSGLPSDRFSAERTGGSVSTLTIQRTQQEDSAVYLCASSLGSGGGPTDTQYFGPGTRLTVL.

CDR3 loop: CATSDRVGQPQHF. CDR3 nucleotide sequence: TGTGCCACTAGCGACAGGGTCGGGCAGCCCCAGCATTTT. J is TRBJ1-5 and V is TRBV19; TRBD1 matches at 7 bases. Germline CDR1 reads LNHDA; CDR2 reads SQIVND (reference sequence). CDR3 length: 13 residues. Losses at the gene ends were 10 bases for V and 7 bases for J; bases not matched to a gene: 10.

The chain has TRBV27 and TRBJ2-7; 8 positions agree with TRBD2. The CDR3 consists of 14 residues. The junction had 8 bases not matched to a gene; V was cut back by 5 bases and J by 5 bases. From germline, CDR1 is MNHEY and CDR2 SMNVEV (reference sequence). For the CDR3, the DNA is TGTGCCAGCAGTCTTCGGGGGGGGGACGACGAGCAGTACTTC. This codes for CASSLRGGDDEQYF.

The chain uses TRBV2 and TRBJ2-7; tentatively, D is TRBD2 (6 bases). CDR3 size: 14 residues. With 3 bases removed from V and 2 bases from J, the gap between germline ends came to 11 bases. From germline, CDR1 is SNHLY and CDR2 FYNNEI. The CDR3 sequence: CASSERRVTYEQYF. CDR3 nucleotide sequence: TGTGCCAGCAGTGAGCGGAGGGTGACCTACGAGCAGTACTTC.

The rearrangement uses TRBV5-1 and TRBJ1-1; D unresolved. CDR1 and CDR2 from the germline V gene are SGHRS and YFSETQ. V was pared by 2 bases and J by 3 bases, with 5 bases between. The CDR3 runs to 12 residues. CDR3 nucleotide sequence: TGCGCCAGCAGCTTTTCGGACACTGAAGCTTTCTTT. It translates to CASSFSDTEAFF.

V and J are TRBV6-5 and TRBJ1-3, with D hard to call. Trimming removed 3 bases at V and 0 bases at J, with 9 bases between. Germline V gene lookup returns CDR1 MNHEY and CDR2 SVGAGI. The CDR3 extends over 15 amino acids. The CDR3 region is CASSYFGDSGNTIYF. In DNA form, the CDR3 reads TGTGCCAGCAGTTATTTCGGGGACTCTGGAAACACCATATATTTT.

The J gene is TRBJ1-1, the V gene TRBV12-5, with D unclear. Germline CDR1 LGHNT, CDR2 FRNRAP. V was cut by 0 bases and J by 6 bases, with 5 bases left in between. There are 12 residues in the CDR3. CDR3 amino acids: CASGLVSSEAFF. The CDR3 DNA reads TGTGCTAGTGGTTTGGTTTCTTCTGAAGCTTTCTTT.

The rearrangement uses TRBV3-1 (or the pseudogene TRBV3-2) and TRBJ2-5, with D possibly being TRBD2 (5 bases). The germline V and J ends were trimmed by 4 bases and 3 bases, with 9 bases remaining between them. The germline V gene encodes CDR1 LGHDT and CDR2 YNNKEL (reference sequence). This CDR3 spans 13 amino acids. CDR3 loop: CASSRPGKETQYF. CDR3 coding DNA: TGTGCCAGCAGCCGCCCGGGGAAAGAGACCCAGTACTTC.